This entry lists 6 T cell receptor beta chains sequenced from one sample in a study of T cells after yellow fever vaccination. TCRdb analysed the 5' RACE reads with MiXCR anew, one entry per CDR3 protein. There are about 400,000 distinct CDR3 sequences in the sample; 9.5% to 13% occur only once, and about 17% lies in the top ten. Here the sequenced sample was PBMCs, taken on the day of the first yellow fever vaccination. The origin of the receptors is a man between 18 and 35 years old who received the YFV17D yellow fever vaccine.

This clonotype has only a few counts. The chain uses TRBV12-3 or TRBV12-4 and TRBJ2-3; 9 nucleotides line up with TRBD2. With 5 bases clipped from V and 2 bases from J, the junction kept 5 bases outside the gene matches. The CDR3 totals 15 residues. DNA of the CDR3: TGTGCCAGCAGTGCCTTAGCGGGGGTCACAGATACGCAGTATTTT. It is translated as CASSALAGVTDTQYF.

Here the CDR3 reads CASSWTEPGNTIYF. In DNA, the CDR3 is TGTGCCAGCAGTTGGACCGAACCTGGAAACACCATATATTTT. This chain uses TRBV6-2 or TRBV6-3 with TRBJ1-3; no firm D call. Between the trimmed V and J ends, which lost 4 bases and 2 bases, there was a span of 9 bases. The CDR3 sequence is 14 residues long. The germline gives CDR1 MNHEY, CDR2 SVGEGT.

The CDR3 sequence is CASSLITSGGVETQYF. The CDR3 nucleotides read TGTGCCAGCAGCTTAATTACAAGCGGGGGGGTGGAGACCCAGTACTTC. The chain has TRBV7-9 and TRBJ2-5; TRBD2 aligns across 10 bases. The CDR3 runs to 16 residues. Trimming cost V 2 bases and J 5 bases; bases outside gene matches: 8. The germline gives CDR1 SEHNR, CDR2 FQNEAQ (reference sequence).

This clonotype was counted between two and nine times. The CDR3 reads CASSSVVDSLYNEQFF. The CDR3 DNA reads TGCGCCAGCAGCTCGGTAGTGGACAGTCTTTACAATGAGCAGTTCTTC. The genes are TRBV5-1 and TRBJ2-1, with D perhaps matching TRBD1 (6 bases). V lost 3 bases, J lost 4 bases, and 17 bases lay in between. The CDR3 runs 16 residues. The germline V gene has CDR1 SGHRS and CDR2 YFSETQ.

This clonotype was seen only a few times. The chain is built from TRBV6-2 or TRBV6-3 and TRBJ2-7; D uncertain. Germline V CDR1 and CDR2: MNHEY, SVGEGT. Trimming cost V 5 bases and J 4 bases, with 18 bases left between them. This CDR3 spans 15 amino acids. CDR3 nucleotide sequence: TGTGCCAGCAGTCCCGGACGGTACGATGGGTACGAGCAGTACGTC. Its translation: CASSPGRYDGYEQYV.

There are a few counts of this clonotype. The genes are TRBV10-3 and TRBJ2-1, with D unresolved. The germline V gene encodes CDR1 ENHRY and CDR2 SYGVKD. Deletions cut 0 bases from V and 8 bases from J, with 11 bases between. The CDR3 has 14 amino acids. CDR3 coding DNA: TGTGCCATCAGTGAGTCGATGTTCGGCCATGAGCAGTTCTTC. This translates into CAISESMFGHEQFF.